Below are 27 T cell receptor beta chains sequenced from a single sample in a study of blood T cell repertoires in COVID-19. Clones were sequenced by immunoSEQ multiplex PCR, and TCRdb holds only the in-frame ones, with some missing. There are approximately 28,000 clones in the sample; 77% occur only once, and 6.5% to 10% lies in the top ten. The sequenced sample consisted of peripheral blood. The receptors shown here come from a woman between 70 and 85 years old with active or convalescent COVID-19.

The V gene is TRBV6-5, the J gene TRBJ1-2; 10 bases align to TRBD1. With 6 bases clipped from V and 2 bases from J, the junction kept 3 bases outside the gene matches. CDR3 length: 14 residues. Germline CDR1 is MNHEY and CDR2 is SVGAGI. DNA of the CDR3: TGTGCCAGCAGACGACAGGGGGCGAACTATGGCTACACCTTC. This codes for CASRRQGANYGYTF.

This chain links TRBV7-2 with TRBJ2-1; tentatively, D is TRBD2 (6 bases). CDR3 length equals 13 residues. Germline V gives CDR1 SGHTA, CDR2 FQGNSA. V gave up 6 bases and J gave up 13 bases, with 19 bases separating them. CDR3 region: CASRPGVTRDQFF. The CDR3 DNA reads as TGTGCCAGCAGGCCGGGGGTTACTAGGGATCAGTTCTTC.

This clone was counted a few times. CDR3 sequence (DNA): TGTGCCTGGAGGCCTAGCGTTTACAATGAGCAGTTCTTC. It encodes CAWRPSVYNEQFF. The gene calls are TRBV30 and TRBJ2-1, with D possibly being TRBD2 (6 bases). The CDR3 runs to 13 residues. The germline V gene has CDR1 GTSNPN and CDR2 SVGIG (reference sequence). Trimming removed 3 bases from V and 4 bases from J, with 10 bases in between.

This chain uses TRBV7-2 with TRBJ1-2, with 9 bases lining up with TRBD1. The CDR3 has 16 residues. The ends lost 5 bases at V and 6 bases at J; junction bases unmatched: 13. CDR1 is SGHTA, CDR2 FQGNSA, per germline. CDR3 protein: CASSPDPGQGMDGYTF. The CDR3 DNA sequence: TGTGCCAGCAGCCCTGATCCGGGACAGGGTATGGATGGCTACACCTTC.

J is TRBJ1-5 and V is TRBV6-1; 8 bases map to TRBD1. The junction had 5 bases not matched to a gene; V was cut back by 2 bases and J by 5 bases. The CDR3 totals 15 residues. The germline V gene has CDR1 MNHNS and CDR2 SASEGT. This chain's CDR3 is CASSERYRGDQPQHF. Here the CDR3 DNA reads TGTGCCAGCAGTGAAAGGTACAGGGGGGATCAGCCCCAGCATTTT.

V usage is TRBV9 and J usage is TRBJ2-7; 9 bases line up with TRBD1. Germline CDR1 reads SGDLS; CDR2 reads YYNGEE. Trimming at V came to 3 bases and at J to 3 bases, leaving 4 bases not matched to a gene. The CDR3 is made up of 14 amino acids. CDR3 DNA: TGTGCCAGCAGCGCCGGGACAGGGAACTACGAGCAGTACTTC. Protein product: CASSAGTGNYEQYF.

This clone was counted between two and nine times. V and J are TRBV21-1 and TRBJ1-2; the D call TRBD1 from the table was never checked on the DNA. TRBV21-1 is designated a pseudogene. The CDR3 has 14 amino acids. CDR3 sequence: CASSKGDRVYGYTF. The CDR3 bases are TGTGCCAGCAGCAAAGGAGACAGGGTGTATGGCTACACCTTC.

This chain uses TRBV19 with TRBJ1-5, with 7 bases identical to TRBD1. CDR1 and CDR2 (germline): LNHDA, SQIVND (reference sequence). The V segment lost 6 bases and the J segment 4 bases; nucleotides outside the gene matches: 9. The CDR3 loop spans 15 amino acids. In nucleotides, the CDR3 is TGTGCCAGTAGCGACATAAGGGGGCGTAATCAGCCCCAGCATTTT. Its translation: CASSDIRGRNQPQHF.

This clone was counted only a few times. V gene TRBV7-2 combines with J gene TRBJ2-3; the match to TRBD1 covers 10 bases. V trimming: 7 bases; J trimming: 4 bases; junction bases outside the gene matches: 5. The germline V gene encodes CDR1 SGHTA and CDR2 FQGNSA. CDR3 length: 14 residues. The CDR3 is CASNSGTGADTQYF. The CDR3, as DNA: TGTGCCAGCAACTCCGGGACAGGGGCAGATACGCAGTATTTT.

The chain carries TRBV2 and TRBJ1-5; 8 bases match TRBD1. The V gene's germline CDR1 is SNHLY and CDR2 FYNNEI. This CDR3 region has 16 residues. Trimming removed 4 bases from V and 2 bases from J; junction bases left unmatched: 7. The DNA for the CDR3 is TGTGCCAGCAGTGGAATACCGACAGGGGGCAATCAGCCCCAGCATTTT. Protein sequence: CASSGIPTGGNQPQHF.

The rearrangement joins TRBV29-1 to TRBJ2-3; 13 bases map to TRBD2. The V segment lost 3 bases and the J segment 8 bases; nucleotides outside the gene matches: 11. The CDR3 extends over 16 amino acids. Germline values: CDR1 SQVTM, CDR2 ANQGSEA. DNA of the CDR3: TGCAGCGTTGAGGGGGGGACTAGCGGGATTCTAGGTACGCAGTATTTT. This sequence encodes CSVEGGTSGILGTQYF.

J is TRBJ1-1 and V is TRBV27; maybe TRBD1 (5 bases). CDR1 MNHEY and CDR2 SMNVEV come from the germline V gene (reference sequence). The CDR3 consists of 13 residues. The V end lost 3 bases, the J end lost 1 base, and 6 bases lay between the germline ends. The CDR3 DNA follows: TGTGCCAGCAGTTTCACAGGGAACACTGAAGCTTTCTTT. Amino acid sequence: CASSFTGNTEAFF.

This clone appeared a single time. The gene calls are TRBV28 and TRBJ1-6; no definite D call. Looked up from germline, CDR1 is MDHEN and CDR2 is SYDVKM. The V and J ends lost 6 bases and 3 bases respectively, with 9 bases between them. The CDR3 has 14 residues. In DNA, the CDR3 is TGTGCCAGCAGCCGACATCTCTATAATTCACCCCTCCACTTT. It encodes CASSRHLYNSPLHF.

The chain recombines TRBV3-1 (or the pseudogene TRBV3-2) with TRBJ2-7; 9 nucleotides agree with TRBD2. The CDR3 length is 17 residues. The germline gives CDR1 LGHDT, CDR2 YNNKEL (reference sequence). Losses at the gene ends were 2 bases for V and 7 bases for J; bases not matched to a gene: 15. The CDR3 sequence: CASSQRSGFLAGSEQYF. DNA of the CDR3: TGTGCCAGCAGCCAACGATCTGGGTTTCTAGCGGGAAGTGAGCAGTACTTC.

This clone occurred once. This rearrangement joins TRBV27 to TRBJ2-7, with TRBD2 identical over 14 bases. CDR3 length equals 16 residues. J gave up 10 bases and V 2 bases, and 10 bases lay outside the gene matches. Germline CDR1 is MNHEY and CDR2 is SMNVEV (reference sequence). CDR3 amino acids: CASSLEGAGTSGRQYF. For the CDR3, the DNA is TGTGCCAGCAGTTTAGAGGGAGCCGGGACTAGCGGGAGACAGTACTTC.

The V call is TRBV29-1, the J call TRBJ2-5; TRBD2 aligns across 8 bases. This CDR3 contains 15 residues. J gave up 2 bases and V 3 bases, and 8 bases lay outside the gene matches. Looked up from germline, CDR1 is SQVTM and CDR2 is ANQGSEA. In DNA, the CDR3 is TGCAGCGTTGACGGGGTAGCGGGATTACAAGAGACCCAGTACTTC. Translating gives CSVDGVAGLQETQYF.

The chain carries TRBV7-3 and TRBJ1-2; no definite D call. Trimming took off 4 bases at V and 7 bases at J, with 13 bases between the two ends. The CDR3 is 13 residues long. Germline CDR1 SGHTA, CDR2 FQGTGA. CDR3 residues: CASSSTPVGGYTF. CDR3 DNA sequence: TGTGCCAGCAGCTCAACACCCGTCGGTGGCTACACCTTC.

This clone was seen just once. The V call is TRBV6-5, the J call TRBJ2-7; 7 bases are a match to TRBD1. From germline, CDR1 is MNHEY and CDR2 SVGAGI. The ends lost 6 bases at V and 2 bases at J; junction bases unmatched: 10. The CDR3 has 15 amino acids. Here the CDR3 DNA reads TGTGCCAGCAGCTGGGGACAGCGTCTAACCTACGAGCAGTACTTC. Translated: CASSWGQRLTYEQYF.

This clone appeared a single time. V is TRBV6-5 and J is TRBJ1-3; no clear D gene. The V gene's germline CDR1 is MNHEY and CDR2 SVGAGI. The CDR3 has 11 residues. Trimming shortened V by 8 bases and J by 1 base, and 3 bases separated the two germline ends. CDR3 nucleotide sequence: TGTGCCAGCGAGTCTGGAAACACCATATATTTT. Residues: CASESGNTIYF.

The gene calls are TRBV7-9 and TRBJ1-3; the D is unclear. Trimming took off 8 bases at V and 3 bases at J, with 5 bases between the two ends. Germline CDR1 and CDR2: SEHNR and FQNEAQ (reference sequence). This CDR3 comprises 11 residues. CDR3 nucleotide sequence: TGTGCCAGCCGGGGTGGAAACACCATATATTTT. Translated, it gives CASRGGNTIYF.

V and J are TRBV4-1 and TRBJ2-6; 7 nucleotides align to TRBD2. The J segment lost 0 bases and the V segment lost 0 bases, leaving 5 bases of the junction unmatched. The CDR3 spans 18 residues. Germline V gives CDR1 MGHRA, CDR2 YSYEKL. The CDR3 here is CASSQEPSGSSGANVLTF. The CDR3, as DNA: TGCGCCAGCAGCCAAGAGCCTAGCGGAAGCTCTGGGGCCAACGTCCTGACTTTC.

The chain couples TRBV6-5 to TRBJ1-2; D may be TRBD1 (5 bases). Germline CDR1 reads MNHEY; CDR2 reads SVGAGI. V was clipped by 0 bases and J by 8 bases, with 10 bases between them. CDR3 length: 13 amino acids. The CDR3 DNA is TGTGCCAGCAGTTACTCTGGCTCAGGGGGCTACACCTTC. Residues: CASSYSGSGGYTF.

The chain uses TRBV5-6 and TRBJ1-1; D possibly corresponds to TRBD1 (5 bases). V was shortened by 0 bases and J by 4 bases, with 10 bases between the two germline ends. This CDR3 has 14 residues. Germline lookup yields CDR1 SGHDT and CDR2 YYEEEE. The CDR3 DNA follows: TGTGCCAGCAGCTTGGGGGGCAGGGCCACTGAAGCTTTCTTT. Its protein is CASSLGGRATEAFF.

The table lists this clone with a few counts. This chain uses TRBV18 with TRBJ1-5; TRBD1 matches at 11 bases. Germline V lookup: CDR1 KGHSH, CDR2 LQKENI. Losses at the gene ends were 8 bases for V and 4 bases for J; bases not matched to a gene: 7. The CDR3 is 15 residues long. For the CDR3, the DNA is TGTGCCAGCCGGACAGGGGGCACTAAGAATCAGCCCCAGCATTTT. Protein: CASRTGGTKNQPQHF.

V is TRBV5-1 and J is TRBJ2-3, with 7 bases that match TRBD2. Germline CDR1 reads SGHRS; CDR2 reads YFSETQ. The trim removed 4 bases at V and 1 base at J, leaving 6 bases unmatched. The CDR3 is made up of 15 amino acids. CDR3 region: CASSPLAGRTDTQYF. In nucleotides, the CDR3 is TGCGCCAGCAGCCCGTTAGCGGGCCGCACAGATACGCAGTATTTT.

The chain employs TRBV28 and TRBJ1-5, with 7 bases identical to TRBD1. This CDR3 is built from 15 residues. The germline CDR1 and CDR2 sequences are MDHEN and SYDVKM. V was pared by 7 bases and J by 7 bases, with 13 bases of the junction left unmatched. The CDR3 here is CASTPGQGGRQPQHF. In DNA form, the CDR3 reads TGTGCCAGCACCCCCGGGCAGGGGGGCAGGCAGCCCCAGCATTTT.

The rearrangement joins TRBV5-4 to TRBJ2-7, with D maybe TRBD2 (6 bases). Trimming cost V 4 bases and J 3 bases, with 17 bases left between them. Germline CDR1 reads SGHNT; CDR2 reads YYREEE (reference sequence). The CDR3 runs to 15 residues. Written as DNA, the CDR3 is TGTGCCAGCAGCGGCGGGACTCTAAATAGCTACGAGCAGTACTTC. Its protein is CASSGGTLNSYEQYF. The whole variable domain, remainder taken from reference TRBV5-4 and TRBJ2-7, is ETGVTQSPTHLIKTRGQQVTLRCSSQSGHNTVSWYQQALGQGPQFIFQYYREEENGRGNFPPRFSGLQFPNYSSELNVNALELDDSALYLCASSGGTLNSYEQYFGPGTRLTVT.